This T cell receptor beta chain stems from a study of Ad26.COV2.S vaccination and SARS-CoV-2 variants. Study findings and constraints: With respect to non-spike TCR breadth, vaccine and placebo recipients were similar.

This clone was seen just once. What it recognizes is unknown. Germline V gene sequence: CDR1 SGHKS, CDR2 YYEKEE (reference sequence). This CDR3 comprises 15 residues. With 4 bases removed from V and 4 bases from J, the gap between germline ends came to 18 bases. Libraries were prepared by immunoSEQ multiplex PCR; TCRdb keeps only in-frame clonotypes and omits some of them. Of fewer than 400,000 clones in the sample, about 88% were seen once. Treatment noted: some 20 received Ad26.COV2.S at low or high dose, single or two shots; 5 received placebo; per-sample allocation not given. Samples came from day 63 after the first vaccine or placebo injection. SARS-CoV-2 spike from the Wuhan strain was encoded by the vaccine, an Ad26 vector.

This chain connects TRBV5-5 to TRBJ2-7, with D unresolved. The sample was peripheral blood, taken in a trial of Ad26.COV2.S vaccine versus placebo. The sequence came from a person between 18 and 59 years old who received the Ad26.COV2.S COVID-19 vaccine or a placebo. The CDR3 loop reads CASSPTGNDLYEQYF. The DNA for the CDR3 is TGTGCCAGCAGCCCCACCGGTAATGACCTTTACGAGCAGTACTTC.